Below are 28 T cell receptor beta chains sequenced from a single sample in a study of blood T cell repertoires in COVID-19. Only in-frame clones appear in the TCRdb table, and some are missing; sequencing was by immunoSEQ multiplex PCR. The sample carries 90,000 to 120,000 clones, 70% to 90% recorded once. Sequenced sample: peripheral blood. These receptors all come from a human donor in a cohort sampled during active COVID-19.

The chain combines TRBV5-1 with TRBJ1-2; tentative D call: TRBD1 (5 bases). The CDR3 length is 14 residues. Germline CDR1 is SGHRS and CDR2 is YFSETQ. The V gene lost 0 bases and the J gene lost 6 bases, with 12 bases spanning the gap. CDR3 DNA sequence: TGCGCCAGCAGCTTGGCACAGGACGGAGATGGCTACACCTTC. Encoded protein: CASSLAQDGDGYTF.

This clone was seen a single time. J is TRBJ2-3 and V is TRBV6-5; unclear D gene. Germline CDR1 reads MNHEY; CDR2 reads SVGAGI. Trimming removed 2 bases from V and 1 base from J, with 10 bases in between. The CDR3 is made up of 15 amino acids. The CDR3, as DNA: TGTGCCAGCAGTTACGGGCAGGTTCGCACAGATACGCAGTATTTT. Its protein is CASSYGQVRTDTQYF.

This clone was observed a few times. The chain is built from TRBV7-6 and TRBJ2-7; possible D gene TRBD2, 6 bases. This CDR3 is 13 amino acids long. The ends were cut back, 5 bases at V and 3 bases at J, with 11 bases in the middle. Germline V lookup: CDR1 SGHVS, CDR2 FNYEAQ. In DNA form, the CDR3 reads TGTGCCAGCAGCGCGGGACCGAACTACGAGCAGTACTTC. Protein sequence: CASSAGPNYEQYF. The whole variable domain, remainder taken from reference TRBV7-6 and TRBJ2-7, is GAGVSQSPRYKVTKRGQDVALRCDPISGHVSLYWYRQALGQGPEFLTYFNYEAQQDKSGLPNDRFSAERPEGSISTLTIQRTEQRDSAMYRCASSAGPNYEQYFGPGTRLTVT.

This clone was detected only once. The V call is TRBV10-3, the J call TRBJ2-3; TRBD1 is a possible D gene (5 bases). Germline CDR1 is ENHRY and CDR2 is SYGVKD. This CDR3 contains 11 residues. Trimming removed 7 bases at V and 5 bases at J, with 7 bases between. CDR3 sequence (DNA): TGTGCCATCAAAGGGGAAGATACGCAGTATTTT. This sequence encodes CAIKGEDTQYF.

This sequence joins TRBV6-2 or TRBV6-3 and TRBJ2-2; 8 bases are a match to TRBD1. Per germline, CDR1 MNHEY and CDR2 SVGEGT. This CDR3 contains 15 residues. V shed 4 bases and J 6 bases; nucleotides not matched to a gene: 7. The CDR3 loop reads CASSWTGIVAGELFF. The CDR3 DNA reads as TGTGCCAGCAGTTGGACAGGGATAGTGGCCGGGGAGCTGTTTTTT.

This chain links TRBV5-1 with TRBJ2-1, with D maybe TRBD2 (5 bases). The CDR3 spans 16 residues. The germline V and J ends were trimmed by 1 base and 0 bases, with 11 bases remaining between them. Germline V gene data show CDR1 as SGHRS and CDR2 as YFSETQ. The CDR3 region has the DNA TGCGCCAGCAGCTTGATAGCGTCGAGCTCCTACAATGAGCAGTTCTTC. Translated, it gives CASSLIASSSYNEQFF.

This chain links TRBV7-9 with TRBJ2-1; 9 nucleotides agree with TRBD1. CDR3 length: 15 residues. V was pared by 6 bases and J by 3 bases, with 6 bases of the junction left unmatched. Germline V CDR1 and CDR2: SEHNR, FQNEAQ (reference sequence). CDR3 DNA: TGTGCCAGCAGTGTCCGGGACAGGGTCTACAATGAGCAGTTCTTC. As protein: CASSVRDRVYNEQFF.

The rearrangement links TRBV9 to TRBJ1-2; possibly TRBD1 for D (6 bases). In germline, CDR1 is SGDLS, CDR2 YYNGEE. The CDR3 contains 13 residues. V was trimmed by 3 bases and J by 3 bases, leaving 9 bases between them. The CDR3 nucleotides read TGTGCCAGCAGCGCAGGGGCGGACTATGGCTACACCTTC. Its protein product is CASSAGADYGYTF.

The chain carries TRBV7-8 and TRBJ1-6, with 8 bases that match TRBD1. Per germline, CDR1 SGHVS and CDR2 FQNEAQ. Trimming removed 2 bases from V and 6 bases from J; junction bases left unmatched: 6. The CDR3 runs 16 residues. CDR3 DNA: TGTGCCAGCAGCTTACAGGGGGCGGGCGGTAATTCACCCCTCCACTTT. Translation: CASSLQGAGGNSPLHF.

This sequence joins TRBV20-1 and TRBJ2-1, with 13 nucleotides matching TRBD2. The CDR3 spans 13 residues. CDR1 is DFQATT, CDR2 SNEGSKA, per germline (reference sequence). The V gene end was trimmed by 3 bases and the J gene end by 9 bases; junction bases not matched to a gene: 2. The CDR3, as DNA: TGCAGTGCTAGTGGACTAGCGGGAGCTGAGCAGTTCTTC. It translates to CSASGLAGAEQFF.

This chain uses TRBV30 with TRBJ1-2; 7 nucleotides line up with TRBD1. Germline loops: CDR1 GTSNPN, CDR2 SVGIG (reference sequence). CDR3 length: 20 amino acids. Trimming cost V 0 bases and J 8 bases; bases outside gene matches: 27. CDR3 sequence reads: CAWSVLWDRRPMSPRNGYTF. CDR3 sequence (DNA): TGTGCCTGGAGTGTACTATGGGACAGACGACCTATGTCACCCAGGAACGGCTACACCTTC.

This clone appeared a single time. This same CDR3 is encoded by further DNA sequences in the sample. This chain joins TRBV28 and TRBJ1-2, with a tentative D call TRBD1 (5 bases). Trimming shortened V by 3 bases and J by 5 bases, and 7 bases separated the two germline ends. Germline V gives CDR1 MDHEN, CDR2 SYDVKM. The length of the CDR3 is 12 residues. In nucleotides, the CDR3 is TGTGCCAGCAGTTTGGGGGGGTATGGCTACACCTTC. Translating it yields CASSLGGYGYTF.

The chain combines TRBV10-3 with TRBJ1-1, with TRBD1 identical over 7 bases. The CDR3 is 15 residues long. Per the germline V gene, CDR1 is ENHRY and CDR2 is SYGVKD. V dropped 4 bases and J dropped 5; count of bases not matched to a gene: 10. The DNA for the CDR3 is TGTGCCATCAGTGGAGGGACAGCGGTAGATACTGAAGCTTTCTTT. Its translation: CAISGGTAVDTEAFF.

The chain recombines TRBV5-1 with TRBJ1-4; TRBD1 might be the D (5 bases). CDR1 SGHRS and CDR2 YFSETQ come from the germline V gene. The CDR3 loop spans 15 amino acids. V gave up 4 bases and J gave up 3 bases, with 13 bases separating them. The CDR3 loop is CASSDMQGANEKLFF. CDR3 DNA sequence: TGCGCCAGCAGCGATATGCAGGGCGCTAATGAAAAACTGTTTTTT.

This clone was detected only once. The chain employs TRBV5-1 and TRBJ2-3, with 13 bases fitting TRBD2. Germline-derived CDR1 and CDR2 are SGHRS and YFSETQ. The junction had 10 bases not matched to a gene; V was cut back by 0 bases and J by 0 bases. The CDR3 runs to 20 residues. CDR3 residues: CASSLAETSGGPTSTDTQYF. CDR3 bases: TGCGCCAGCAGCTTGGCCGAGACTAGCGGGGGGCCTACAAGCACAGATACGCAGTATTTT.

The rearrangement links TRBV9 to TRBJ1-2; the D gene is possibly TRBD1 (5 bases). In germline, CDR1 is SGDLS, CDR2 YYNGEE. The CDR3 has 16 amino acids. The V end lost 3 bases, the J end lost 5 bases, and 20 bases lay between the germline ends. Written as DNA, the CDR3 is TGTGCCAGCAGCGGTACAGGTAAACCCGGTCCTTATGGCTACACCTTC. Residues: CASSGTGKPGPYGYTF.

This rearrangement joins TRBV18 to TRBJ1-1; 7 positions match TRBD1. Trimming took 3 bases from V and 2 from J; bases not matched to a gene: 3. Germline V CDR1 and CDR2: KGHSH, LQKENI. The CDR3 spans 14 residues. The CDR3 bases are TGTGCCAGCTCACCCACAGGGGTAAACACTGAAGCTTTCTTT. It translates to CASSPTGVNTEAFF.

The genes are TRBV5-4 and TRBJ1-1, with D maybe TRBD1 (5 bases). Germline V gene lookup returns CDR1 SGHNT and CDR2 YYREEE (reference sequence). Between the trimmed V and J ends, which lost 0 bases and 3 bases, there was a span of 9 bases. The CDR3 has 14 amino acids. CDR3 protein: CASSLVGGDTEAFF. In nucleotides, the CDR3 is TGTGCCAGCAGCTTGGTGGGGGGAGACACTGAAGCTTTCTTT.

This clone was observed a single time. This chain joins TRBV2 and TRBJ2-1; D uncertain. Per germline, CDR1 SNHLY and CDR2 FYNNEI. Trimming removed 5 bases at V and 0 bases at J, with 5 bases between. The CDR3 has 13 amino acids. The CDR3 DNA reads TGTGCCAGCAGTTCTAGCTCCTACAATGAGCAGTTCTTC. Protein sequence: CASSSSSYNEQFF.

The chain has TRBV3-1 (or the pseudogene TRBV3-2) and TRBJ1-2; D might be TRBD1 (6 bases). CDR1 and CDR2 (germline): LGHDT, YNNKEL (reference sequence). Trimming stripped 1 base from V and 6 bases from J, with 15 bases between. The CDR3 runs to 15 residues. The CDR3 nucleotides are TGTGCCAGCAGCCAAGTAAGAACAGGGTCTGATGGCTACACCTTC. Protein: CASSQVRTGSDGYTF.

This clone was detected a few times. The rearrangement uses TRBV10-3 and TRBJ2-3; 12 bases fit TRBD2. This CDR3 has 18 residues. Germline V gene sequence: CDR1 ENHRY, CDR2 SYGVKD. V was clipped by 4 bases and J by 0 bases; unmatched bases: 8. The CDR3 here is CAISGLAGGSVSTDTQYF. The CDR3 region has the DNA TGTGCCATCAGTGGTCTAGCGGGAGGGTCTGTCAGCACAGATACGCAGTATTTT.

This chain links TRBV7-9 with TRBJ1-1; no firm D call. Germline assignment: CDR1 SEHNR and CDR2 FQNEAQ (reference sequence). CDR3 length equals 13 residues. The V and J ends lost 1 base and 6 bases respectively, with 9 bases between them. DNA for the CDR3: TGTGCCAGCAGCTTAGAGTTAGAGTCTGAAGCTTTCTTT. Translating it yields CASSLELESEAFF. The full variable domain, completed using reference TRBV7-9 and TRBJ1-1, is DTGVSQNPRHKITKRGQNVTFRCDPISEHNRLYWYRQTLGQGPEFLTYFQNEAQLEKSRLLSDRFSAERPKGSFSTLEIQRTEQGDSAMYLCASSLELESEAFFGQGTRLTVV.

As DNA, the CDR3 is TGTGCCAGCAGCGTAGCTGGGGGGACAGCGTCTGAAGCTTTCTTT. Protein: CASSVAGGTASEAFF. The genes are TRBV9 and TRBJ1-1; 7 bases fit TRBD1. J lost 6 bases, V lost 0 bases, and 8 bases had no gene match. This CDR3 is 15 amino acids long. The germline gives CDR1 SGDLS, CDR2 YYNGEE.

This clone has just one count. The chain carries TRBV5-1 and TRBJ2-7, with 7 bases that match TRBD1. This CDR3 region has 14 residues. V lost 2 bases to trimming and J lost 3 bases; unmatched junction nucleotides: 5. The germline V gene encodes CDR1 SGHRS and CDR2 YFSETQ. The CDR3 DNA reads TGCGCCAGCAGCTTCGGGACAGTTAACTACGAGCAGTACTTC. Amino acids: CASSFGTVNYEQYF. Drawing the rest from reference TRBV5-1 and TRBJ2-7, the complete variable domain is KAGVTQTPRYLIKTRGQQVTLSCSPISGHRSVSWYQQTPGQGLQFLFEYFSETQRNKGNFPGRFSGRQFSNSRSEMNVSTLELGDSALYLCASSFGTVNYEQYFGPGTRLTVT.

The chain is built from TRBV23-1 and TRBJ1-1; no clear D gene. TRBV23-1 carries the ORF label, with uncertain function. The V end was cut by 0 bases, the J end by 12 bases, with 11 bases between. This CDR3 is built from 12 residues. Written as DNA, the CDR3 is TGCGCCAGCAGTCAATCCGGGAGGGAGTCTTTCTTT. Translated, it gives CASSQSGRESFF.

The chain links TRBV6-4 to TRBJ2-6, with TRBD1 identical over 8 bases. This CDR3 spans 18 amino acids. Trimming cost V 5 bases and J 4 bases; bases outside gene matches: 13. CDR1 and CDR2 from the germline V gene are MRHNA and SNTAGT. CDR3 in amino acids: CASSPLGQGAPGANVLTF. The CDR3 bases are TGTGCCAGCAGTCCTCTGGGCCAGGGGGCGCCGGGGGCCAACGTCCTGACTTTC.

This chain links TRBV7-9 with TRBJ1-1, with D unresolved. Germline CDR1 SEHNR, CDR2 FQNEAQ (reference sequence). Between the trimmed V and J ends, which lost 3 bases and 5 bases, there was a span of 10 bases. The CDR3 consists of 13 residues. DNA of the CDR3: TGTGCCAGCAGCTTGGGCCAATTAACTGAAGCTTTCTTT. It encodes CASSLGQLTEAFF.

The rearrangement links TRBV28 to TRBJ2-1; 11 bases line up with TRBD2. Unmatched junction bases numbered 5, after V lost 5 bases and J lost 2 bases. Germline V gene lookup returns CDR1 MDHEN and CDR2 SYDVKM. This CDR3 has 16 residues. CDR3 region: CASSPISGGAYNEQFF. CDR3 sequence (DNA): TGTGCCAGCAGTCCGATTAGCGGGGGGGCCTACAATGAGCAGTTCTTC.